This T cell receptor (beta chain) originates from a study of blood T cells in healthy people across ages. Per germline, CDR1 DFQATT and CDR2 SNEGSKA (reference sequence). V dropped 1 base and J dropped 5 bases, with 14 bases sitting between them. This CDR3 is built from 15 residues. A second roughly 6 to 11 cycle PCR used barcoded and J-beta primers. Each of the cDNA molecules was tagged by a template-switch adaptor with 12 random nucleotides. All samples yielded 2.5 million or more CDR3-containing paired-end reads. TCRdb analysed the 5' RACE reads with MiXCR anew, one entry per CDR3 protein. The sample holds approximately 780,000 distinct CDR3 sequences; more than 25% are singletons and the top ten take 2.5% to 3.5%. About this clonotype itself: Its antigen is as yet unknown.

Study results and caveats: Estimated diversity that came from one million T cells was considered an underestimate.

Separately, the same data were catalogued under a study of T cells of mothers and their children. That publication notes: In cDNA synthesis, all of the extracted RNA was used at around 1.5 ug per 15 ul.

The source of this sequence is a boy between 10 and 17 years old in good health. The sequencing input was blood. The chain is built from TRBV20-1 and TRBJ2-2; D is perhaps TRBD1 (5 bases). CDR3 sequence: CSARVRQGSTGELFF. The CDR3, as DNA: TGCAGTGCTAGAGTTCGCCAGGGATCGACCGGGGAGCTGTTTTTT.